Below are 28 T cell receptor beta chains sequenced from a single sample in a study of Graves' ophthalmopathy and Graves' hyperthyroidism. RNA transcripts were the source from which TCR beta CDR3 regions were amplified. A first-round RT-PCR used HTBI primers, followed by a second-round multiplex PCR. TCRdb itself ran the multiplex PCR reads through MiXCR, one entry per CDR3 protein. The data contain around 600,000 distinct CDR3 sequences, roughly 41% of them singletons. The specimen sequenced was peripheral blood. Source of these receptors: an adult man with Graves' ophthalmopathy.

The chain is built from TRBV7-2 and TRBJ2-2; 8 bases align to TRBD2. J gave up 3 bases and V 7 bases, and 10 bases lay outside the gene matches. Germline CDR1 is SGHTA and CDR2 is FQGNSA. The CDR3 extends over 16 amino acids. CDR3: CASIQSRGGYTGELFF. CDR3 DNA sequence: TGTGCCAGCATCCAAAGCCGGGGGGGGTACACCGGGGAGCTGTTTTTT.

This clonotype occurred many times. The chain links TRBV12-3 or TRBV12-4 to TRBJ1-5; 10 nucleotides agree with TRBD1. CDR3 length: 16 amino acids. The J segment lost 3 bases and the V segment lost 6 bases, leaving 8 bases of the junction unmatched. CDR3 region: CASRNHGTGDNQPQHF. CDR3 nucleotides: TGTGCCAGCAGGAATCACGGGACAGGGGACAATCAGCCCCAGCATTTT.

V gene TRBV7-2 combines with J gene TRBJ2-3, with D perhaps TRBD2 (6 bases). Trimming left V 11 bases short and J 2 bases short, with 14 bases between. CDR3 size: 13 residues. Germline loops: CDR1 SGHTA, CDR2 FQGNSA. The CDR3 DNA reads TGTGCCGGGGGTGGGACTCTCACAGATACGCAGTATTTT. The encoded protein is CAGGGTLTDTQYF.

The rearrangement joins TRBV6-5 to TRBJ1-6; TRBD1 agrees at 7 bases. V gave up 5 bases and J gave up 7 bases; unmatched junction bases: 17. CDR3 length equals 18 residues. The germline gives CDR1 MNHEY, CDR2 SVGAGI. CDR3 DNA: TGTGCCAGCAGTGAATTGGGACAGTTTGCCTTCTGGAATTCACCCCTCCACTTT. Translating gives CASSELGQFAFWNSPLHF.

The V call is TRBV5-6, the J call TRBJ2-7; D is unresolved. The CDR3 length is 14 residues. Trimming removed 0 bases from V and 2 bases from J, with 9 bases in between. The germline CDR1 and CDR2 sequences are SGHDT and YYEEEE. The CDR3 here is CASSLAILTYEQYF. The CDR3 DNA is TGTGCCAGCAGCTTGGCGATCCTAACCTACGAGCAGTACTTC.

This clonotype was seen repeatedly, ten times or more. The rearrangement links TRBV9 to TRBJ1-5; D is ambiguous. Trimming took off 0 bases at V and 2 bases at J, with 3 bases between the two ends. CDR1 and CDR2 from the germline V gene are SGDLS and YYNGEE. The CDR3 extends over 13 amino acids. CDR3 coding DNA: TGTGCCAGCAGCGTAGCGGGCAATCAGCCCCAGCATTTT. This codes for CASSVAGNQPQHF. The variable domain in full, completed from reference TRBV9 and TRBJ1-5, reads DSGVTQTPKHLITATGQRVTLRCSPRSGDLSVYWYQQSLDQGLQFLIQYYNGEERAKGNILERFSAQQFPDLHSELNLSSLELGDSALYFCASSVAGNQPQHFGDGTRLSIL.

This chain connects TRBV5-6 to TRBJ1-5, with TRBD1 matching over 8 bases. The CDR3 has 15 amino acids. Germline CDR1 is SGHDT and CDR2 is YYEEEE. V lost 5 bases to trimming and J lost 4 bases; unmatched junction nucleotides: 8. The CDR3 coding sequence is TGTGCCAGCAGGCGGCAGGGGGCTCAGAATCAGCCCCAGCATTTT. It encodes CASRRQGAQNQPQHF.

The V call is TRBV29-1, the J call TRBJ2-5, with a possible D match to TRBD2 (6 bases). Germline V CDR1 and CDR2: SQVTM, ANQGSEA. V lost 8 bases to trimming and J lost 4 bases, with 17 bases between them. There are 13 residues in the CDR3. Here the CDR3 DNA reads TGCAGCAGTGAGCAGGGAGGCTCAGAGACCCAGTACTTC. This translates into CSSEQGGSETQYF.

The chain employs TRBV9 and TRBJ1-3; D ambiguous. Germline CDR1 is SGDLS and CDR2 is YYNGEE. The CDR3 is 16 residues long. V was pared by 0 bases and J by 0 bases, with 10 bases between. CDR3 nucleotide sequence: TGTGCCAGCAGCGTAGAAGGTCAGAACTCTGGAAACACCATATATTTT. Protein sequence: CASSVEGQNSGNTIYF. The full variable domain, with the rest looked up from reference TRBV9 and TRBJ1-3, is DSGVTQTPKHLITATGQRVTLRCSPRSGDLSVYWYQQSLDQGLQFLIQYYNGEERAKGNILERFSAQQFPDLHSELNLSSLELGDSALYFCASSVEGQNSGNTIYFGEGSWLTVV.

This clonotype was recorded many times. The chain couples TRBV2 to TRBJ2-6; D tentatively fits TRBD1 or TRBD2 (5 bases each). The CDR3 covers 16 residues. CDR1 is SNHLY and CDR2 is FYNNEI in the germline V gene. The V and J ends lost 10 bases and 0 bases respectively, with 16 bases between them. CDR3 nucleotides: TGTGCCAACCGGGACGGCCAACACTCTGGGGCCAACGTCCTGACTTTC. This translates into CANRDGQHSGANVLTF.

This clonotype was recorded a few times. V usage is TRBV19 and J usage is TRBJ2-5; 9 bases align to TRBD2. The CDR3 contains 16 residues. Trimming removed 3 bases from V and 2 bases from J; junction bases left unmatched: 7. CDR1 is LNHDA and CDR2 is SQIVND in the germline V gene (reference sequence). CDR3 region: CASSMGRGGLQETQYF. The CDR3 nucleotides read TGTGCCAGTAGTATGGGGCGGGGGGGTTTACAAGAGACCCAGTACTTC. Filled out from reference TRBV19 and TRBJ2-5, the complete variable domain reads DGGITQSPKYLFRKEGQNVTLSCEQNLNHDAMYWYRQDPGQGLRLIYYSQIVNDFQKGDIAEGYSVSREKKESFPLTVTSAQKNPTAFYLCASSMGRGGLQETQYFGPGTRLLVL.

This clonotype appeared many times. The chain uses TRBV10-3 and TRBJ1-2; no firm D call. V shed 5 bases and J shed 4 bases, with 17 bases lying between them. This CDR3 is built from 15 residues. Germline CDR1 and CDR2: ENHRY and SYGVKD. This chain's CDR3 is CAISQLHGTSYGYTF. DNA of the CDR3: TGTGCCATCAGTCAGTTACACGGAACCTCCTATGGCTACACCTTC.

This clonotype appeared many times. The CDR3 sequence: CASRSDRNQPQHF. The CDR3 DNA is TGTGCCAGCAGATCCGACAGAAATCAGCCCCAGCATTTT. The rearrangement joins TRBV6-9 to TRBJ1-5; TRBD1 is a possible D gene (5 bases). The CDR3 is made up of 13 amino acids. Trimming removed 6 bases from V and 4 bases from J, with 10 bases in between. From germline, CDR1 is MNHGY and CDR2 SVAAGI.

The chain joins TRBV30 to TRBJ1-1; D gene unclear. Trimming cost V 1 base and J 10 bases, with 16 bases left between them. This CDR3 is built from 13 residues. CDR1 is GTSNPN and CDR2 is SVGIG in the germline V gene (reference sequence). DNA for the CDR3: TGTGCCTGGAGTGCCAGGCTCTACTGGGGAGCTTTCTTT. Amino acids: CAWSARLYWGAFF.

This chain links TRBV5-1 with TRBJ1-1, with D possibly matching TRBD1 (5 bases). Trimming removed 10 bases from V and 3 bases from J, with 22 bases in between. The CDR3 runs to 15 residues. Germline CDR1 SGHRS, CDR2 YFSETQ. The CDR3 loop is CARSSGTGRDTEAFF. In DNA form, the CDR3 reads TGCGCCCGATCTAGCGGGACCGGGCGGGACACTGAAGCTTTCTTT.

This clonotype was picked up many times. A junction boundary mismatches the germline segment, possibly from a read error. The genes are TRBV4-1 and TRBJ1-6; the match to TRBD1 covers 7 bases. This CDR3 has 15 amino acids. Germline V gene data show CDR1 as MGHRA and CDR2 as YSYEKL. The CDR3 DNA follows: TGCGCCAGCAGCCACACCGGGACAGCTTTTTCATCCCTCCACTTT. Protein product: CASSHTGTAFSSLHF.

V gene TRBV11-2 combines with J gene TRBJ2-7; D might be TRBD1 or TRBD2, each matching 6 bases. This CDR3 has 15 amino acids. V was clipped by 4 bases and J by 2 bases, with 15 bases between them. Germline-derived CDR1 and CDR2 are SGHAT and FQNNGV. This chain's CDR3 is CASSSHGGRTYEQYF. The DNA of the CDR3 is TGTGCCAGCAGCTCCCACGGGGGCCGTACCTACGAGCAGTACTTC.

The chain uses TRBV25-1 and TRBJ1-2, with TRBD1 as a possible D gene (6 bases). This CDR3 spans 13 amino acids. Germline values: CDR1 MGHDK, CDR2 SYGVNS. V was cut by 5 bases and J by 4 bases, with 11 bases left in between. CDR3 coding DNA: TGTGCCAGCAGTCGCCAGGGGACCTATGGCTACACCTTC. Its translation is CASSRQGTYGYTF.

The gene calls are TRBV29-1 and TRBJ2-6; D could derive from TRBD1 or TRBD2 (6 bases each). The CDR3 spans 11 residues. V shed 6 bases and J shed 18 bases, with 18 bases lying between them. Germline V gives CDR1 SQVTM, CDR2 ANQGSEA. The CDR3 nucleotides are TGCAGCGTCACGGGGGCGGAGGGAGAGACTTTC. Amino acid sequence: CSVTGAEGETF.

V is TRBV12-3 or TRBV12-4 and J is TRBJ1-2; possible D gene TRBD1, 5 bases. Trimming stripped 5 bases from V and 0 bases from J, with 10 bases between. The CDR3 is made up of 14 amino acids. CDR3 sequence reads: CASSHWDANYGYTF. CDR3 nucleotide sequence: TGTGCCAGCAGTCATTGGGACGCTAACTATGGCTACACCTTC.

The chain joins TRBV10-3 to TRBJ2-5; TRBD1 is a possible D gene (8 bases). The CDR3 length is 12 residues. CDR1 and CDR2 (germline): ENHRY, SYGVKD. Trimming took off 9 bases at V and 5 bases at J, with 13 bases between the two ends. The DNA of the CDR3 is TGTGCCATACAGGGGGGGCAGGAGACCCAGTACTTC. Translated: CAIQGGQETQYF.

This clonotype was seen only a few times. The V and J genes are TRBV27 and TRBJ1-1, with D maybe TRBD1 (5 bases). Germline V CDR1 and CDR2: MNHEY, SMNVEV (reference sequence). Trimming removed 8 bases at V and 4 bases at J, with 14 bases between. The CDR3 runs 13 residues. CDR3 sequence reads: CASAIGGSTEAFF. The CDR3 bases are TGTGCCAGCGCTATCGGGGGGAGCACTGAAGCTTTCTTT.

The V call is TRBV20-1, the J call TRBJ1-2, with TRBD1 as a possible D gene (6 bases). The V gene lost 0 bases and the J gene lost 4 bases, with 21 bases spanning the gap. The germline CDR1 and CDR2 sequences are DFQATT and SNEGSKA (reference sequence). The CDR3 runs to 17 residues. The CDR3 sequence is CSARDYREGRGSYGYTF. CDR3 DNA: TGCAGTGCTAGAGATTATCGGGAGGGGAGGGGGAGCTATGGCTACACCTTC.

This clonotype was observed many times. The rearrangement links TRBV2 to TRBJ1-1, with D uncertain. Germline-derived CDR1 and CDR2 are SNHLY and FYNNEI. V dropped 5 bases and J dropped 2 bases, with 12 bases sitting between them. This CDR3 comprises 14 residues. CDR3 loop: CASSLSDGNTEAFF. For the CDR3, the DNA is TGTGCCAGCAGTCTTTCGGACGGCAACACTGAAGCTTTCTTT.

V gene TRBV19 combines with J gene TRBJ1-5; 10 bases fit TRBD1. J was trimmed by 7 bases and V by 7 bases; bases with no gene match: 4. The CDR3 is made up of 13 amino acids. The germline CDR1 and CDR2 sequences are LNHDA and SQIVND (reference sequence). The CDR3: CASKGQGGQPQHF. The CDR3, as DNA: TGTGCCAGTAAAGGACAGGGGGGACAGCCCCAGCATTTT. Using reference TRBV19 and TRBJ1-5 for the parts outside the CDR3, the full variable domain is DGGITQSPKYLFRKEGQNVTLSCEQNLNHDAMYWYRQDPGQGLRLIYYSQIVNDFQKGDIAEGYSVSREKKESFPLTVTSAQKNPTAFYLCASKGQGGQPQHFGDGTRLSIL.

The rearrangement links TRBV5-1 to TRBJ1-1; the D gene is possibly TRBD1 (5 bases). CDR3 length: 14 amino acids. The V and J ends lost 8 bases and 6 bases respectively, with 20 bases between them. The germline gives CDR1 SGHRS, CDR2 YFSETQ. The CDR3: CASTPPGGYAEAFF. CDR3 coding DNA: TGCGCCAGTACCCCACCCGGGGGGTACGCTGAAGCTTTCTTT.

This chain connects TRBV11-2 to TRBJ1-2, with D possibly being TRBD1 (5 bases). Trimming left V 6 bases short and J 7 bases short, with 18 bases between. The CDR3 is 14 residues long. Germline V gene data show CDR1 as SGHAT and CDR2 as FQNNGV. The CDR3 loop is CASSLIRDRGGYTF. The CDR3, as DNA: TGTGCCAGCAGTTTAATCCGGGACCGGGGTGGCTACACCTTC.

This clonotype was seen only a few times. The chain combines TRBV4-3 with TRBJ1-4, with D possibly matching TRBD1 (6 bases). The CDR3 is 15 residues long. Germline CDR1 reads LGHNA; CDR2 reads YSLEER. V lost 0 bases and J lost 8, with 13 bases in between. The CDR3 is CASSQDRTAGEKLFF. CDR3 bases: TGCGCCAGCAGCCAAGATCGGACAGCGGGGGAAAAACTGTTTTTT.